This record covers a single TCR beta chain. The antigen is unknown. The data stem from a study of radiation and T cells in renal cell carcinoma. Study outcomes and limitations: In blood, top tumor clones expanded by 2 weeks, shrinking by 4.

Time point: baseline pretreatment blood. Treatment indicated: 15 Gy SBRT to primary tumor, nephrectomy 4 weeks later. After SBRT, blood was collected at 2 and 4 weeks, plus baseline. Clear cell pathology was present in this patient's renal cell carcinoma. Germline lookup yields CDR1 SGHTA and CDR2 FQGNSA. V lost 7 bases and J 3 bases, leaving 16 bases between the germline ends. CDR3 length equals 15 residues. This table comes from immunoSEQ multiplex PCR, and its TCRdb copy is limited to in-frame clones, with some not included. This table has roughly 100,000 clones, roughly 90% appearing once. The TCR originated in a man aged 45-65 years with renal cell carcinoma. This material consisted of blood, taken from a patient whose treatment included radiotherapy and nephrectomy. The chain employs TRBV7-2 and TRBJ2-1; D may match TRBD1 or TRBD2 (6 bases each). The CDR3: CASTIGGIYYNEQFF. The CDR3 nucleotides read TGTGCCAGCACCATAGGGGGGATCTACTACAATGAGCAGTTCTTC. The full variable domain, rest sourced from reference TRBV7-2 and TRBJ2-1, is GAGVSQSPSNKVTEKGKDVELRCDPISGHTALYWYRQSLGQGLEFLIYFQGNSAPDKSGLPSDRFSAERTGGSVSTLTIQRTQQEDSAVYLCASTIGGIYYNEQFFGPGTRLTVL.